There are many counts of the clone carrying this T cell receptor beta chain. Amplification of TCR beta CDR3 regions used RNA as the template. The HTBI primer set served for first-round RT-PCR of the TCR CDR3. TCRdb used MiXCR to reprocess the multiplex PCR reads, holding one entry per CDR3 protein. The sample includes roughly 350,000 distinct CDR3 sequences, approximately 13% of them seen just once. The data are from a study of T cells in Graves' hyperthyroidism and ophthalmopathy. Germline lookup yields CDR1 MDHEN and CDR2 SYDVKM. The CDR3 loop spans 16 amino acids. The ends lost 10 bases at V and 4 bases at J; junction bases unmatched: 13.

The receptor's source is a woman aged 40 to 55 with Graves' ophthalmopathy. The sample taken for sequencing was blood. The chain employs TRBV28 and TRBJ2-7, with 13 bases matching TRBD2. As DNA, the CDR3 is TGTGCCACCGGACTAGCGGGAGTTGGGGAGGGATACGAGCAGTACTTC. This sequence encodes CATGLAGVGEGYEQYF.